The clone carrying this T cell receptor (beta chain) was recorded only once. The sample is drawn from a study of blood T cell repertoires in COVID-19. The wider study: Material from acute and convalescent COVID-19 was sourced from the United States, Italy and Spain. PBMCs, B-cell-depleted T cells, or T cells were the source of the cDNA or gDNA that made up the material.

Germline V lookup: CDR1 SGHAT, CDR2 FQNNGV. The length of the CDR3 is 15 residues. J lost 3 bases, V lost 4 bases, and 6 bases had no gene match. As originally analysed: By means of reference gene primer amplification, nucleated cell counts were estimated. Profiled with immunoSEQ multiplex PCR; TCRdb holds only in-frame clones, not every one. V, J and clone size are those of that table, while D and trimming were read from the DNA. The sample has some 280,000 clones, around four fifths seen once. The rearrangement uses TRBV11-2 and TRBJ2-1; 7 bases map to TRBD2. What was sequenced was peripheral blood. The TCR originated in a woman between 50 and 59 years old with active or convalescent COVID-19. CDR3 amino acids: CASSSIAGVYNEQFF. Here the CDR3 DNA reads TGTGCCAGCAGCTCCATAGCGGGTGTCTACAATGAGCAGTTCTTC.